These T cell receptor beta chains were read from a single sample in a study of PD-1 blockade in classical Hodgkin lymphoma. The repertoire was sequenced with immunoSEQ multiplex PCR; TCRdb's copy has only in-frame clones and lacks some. The sample holds about 31,000 clones, just over 70% seen once. This specimen was peripheral blood mononuclear cells (PBMCs), taken before the second cycle of nivolumab. The receptors shown here come from a human donor with classical Hodgkin lymphoma. Both conserved end residues are part of each CDR3. A D gene is named only where the DNA matches it firmly. Rows give clone size only sometimes, using once, few, many, or a class for an expanded clone.

D gene: NA; V gene: TRBV30; J gene: TRBJ1-1; clone size: NA; CDR3 DNA: TGTGCCTGGGAGGAAAAATCCGGGAACATGAACACTGAAGCTTTCTTT; CDR3 protein: CAWEEKSGNMNTEAFF
D gene: NA; V gene: TRBV11-1; J gene: TRBJ2-2; clone size: NA; CDR3 DNA: TGTGCCAGCAGCTTATCTAGCGGGGAGCTGTTTTTT; CDR3 protein: CASSLSSGELFF
D gene: NA; V gene: TRBV10-3; J gene: TRBJ2-7; clone size: NA; CDR3 DNA: TGTGCCATCAGTGCGAGCCCAGACACATACGAGCAGTACTTC; CDR3 protein: CAISASPDTYEQYF
D gene: NA; V gene: TRBV7-2; J gene: TRBJ1-6; clone size: few; CDR3 DNA: TGTGCCAGCAGGCACACAGGGTATAATTCACCCCTCCACTTT; CDR3 protein: CASRHTGYNSPLHF
D gene: NA; V gene: TRBV11-2; J gene: TRBJ1-5; clone size: NA; CDR3 DNA: TGTGCCAGCAGCTTAGAGGACTATAGCAATCAGCCCCAGCATTTT; CDR3 protein: CASSLEDYSNQPQHF
D gene: NA; V gene: TRBV4-1; J gene: TRBJ1-4; clone size: NA; CDR3 DNA: TGCGCCAGCAGCCAAGGCTCCGGGACGGTCAATGAAAAACTGTTTTTT; CDR3 protein: CASSQGSGTVNEKLFF
D gene: NA; V gene: TRBV5-4; J gene: TRBJ2-2; clone size: NA; CDR3 DNA: TGTGCCAGCAGACCCGGGACACTGAACACCGGGGAGCTGTTTTTT; CDR3 protein: CASRPGTLNTGELFF
D gene: TRBD1; V gene: TRBV4-2; J gene: TRBJ2-5; clone size: NA; CDR3 DNA: TGTGCCAGCAGCCAGCGACAGGGCCAAGAGACCCAGTACTTC; CDR3 protein: CASSQRQGQETQYF
D gene: NA; V gene: TRBV5-3; J gene: TRBJ2-1; clone size: NA; CDR3 DNA: TGTGCCAGAAGTAAGGCAGGGACCCCCCACAATGAGCAGTTCTTC; CDR3 protein: CARSKAGTPHNEQFF
D gene: NA; V gene: TRBV7-9; J gene: TRBJ1-2; clone size: few; CDR3 DNA: TGTGCCAGCAGTTTGGAGGTCGGCTACACCTTC; CDR3 protein: CASSLEVGYTF
D gene: TRBD1; V gene: TRBV28; J gene: TRBJ1-5; clone size: NA; CDR3 DNA: TGTGCCAGCAGCCTACAGGGGGGTCGGATGACCCAGCATTTT; CDR3 protein: CASSLQGGRMTQHF
D gene: NA; V gene: TRBV10-1; J gene: TRBJ1-3; clone size: NA; CDR3 DNA: TGCGCCAGCCAGGACAGTTCTGGAAACACCATATATTTT; CDR3 protein: CASQDSSGNTIYF
D gene: TRBD2; V gene: TRBV4-2; J gene: TRBJ2-2; clone size: NA; CDR3 DNA: TGTGCCAGCAGAGCCGGGACTAGCGGGGTGAGTCCCATATACACCGGGGAGCTGTTTTTT; CDR3 protein: CASRAGTSGVSPIYTGELFF
D gene: NA; V gene: TRBV6-1; J gene: TRBJ2-3; clone size: few; CDR3 DNA: TGTGCCAGCAGTGAAGCCGAACACCGCACAGATACGCAGTATTTT; CDR3 protein: CASSEAEHRTDTQYF
D gene: NA; V gene: TRBV5-4; J gene: TRBJ2-3; clone size: NA; CDR3 DNA: TGTGCCAGCAGTCGTAGGCCGGGCCCAGATACGCAGTATTTT; CDR3 protein: CASSRRPGPDTQYF
D gene: TRBD1; V gene: TRBV6-5; J gene: TRBJ1-2; clone size: NA; CDR3 DNA: TGTGCCAGCAGCCCCACGGGTTGGACAGGGGCCGGCTACACCTTC; CDR3 protein: CASSPTGWTGAGYTF
D gene: TRBD1; V gene: TRBV9; J gene: TRBJ2-7; clone size: NA; CDR3 DNA: TGTGCCAGCAGCGCGGGCGGGAGACAGGGGGTCGCGGAGCAGTACTTC; CDR3 protein: CASSAGGRQGVAEQYF
D gene: NA; V gene: TRBV6-5; J gene: TRBJ1-1; clone size: NA; CDR3 DNA: TGTGCCAGCAGTTACTCGAGGGTGAACACTGAAGCTTTCTTT; CDR3 protein: CASSYSRVNTEAFF
D gene: NA; V gene: TRBV10-3; J gene: TRBJ1-5; clone size: NA; CDR3 DNA: TGTGCCATCAGTGACAGGGAAAGCAATCAGCCCCAGCATTTT; CDR3 protein: CAISDRESNQPQHF
D gene: NA; V gene: TRBV25-1; J gene: TRBJ2-2; clone size: NA; CDR3 DNA: TGTGCCAGCAGTGAATTTGGAGGCGGGGAGCTGTTTTTT; CDR3 protein: CASSEFGGGELFF
D gene: TRBD1; V gene: TRBV10-3; J gene: TRBJ1-4; clone size: NA; CDR3 DNA: TGTGCCATCAGTGAGGCGACAGGGGGTAATGAAAAACTGTTTTTT; CDR3 protein: CAISEATGGNEKLFF
D gene: TRBD1; V gene: TRBV5-1; J gene: TRBJ1-1; clone size: NA; CDR3 DNA: TGCGCCAGCAGCGGCCCGGGCAGGGGGAGCACTGAAGCTTTCTTT; CDR3 protein: CASSGPGRGSTEAFF
D gene: NA; V gene: TRBV2; J gene: TRBJ2-7; clone size: NA; CDR3 DNA: TGTGCCAGCAGCATCAGCAGGCAGTACTTC; CDR3 protein: CASSISRQYF
D gene: NA; V gene: TRBV28; J gene: TRBJ1-2; clone size: few; CDR3 DNA: TGTGCCAGCACTCCGGGACAATATGGCTACACCTTC; CDR3 protein: CASTPGQYGYTF
D gene: TRBD1; V gene: TRBV4-2; J gene: TRBJ1-5; clone size: NA; CDR3 DNA: TGTGCCAGCAGCCAAAAGGACAGGGAAGGTCAGCCCCAGCATTTT; CDR3 protein: CASSQKDREGQPQHF
D gene: NA; V gene: TRBV10-2; J gene: TRBJ2-7; clone size: NA; CDR3 DNA: TGCGCCAGCAGTGAGTCTGGGACAATATCCCACGAGCAGTACTTC; CDR3 protein: CASSESGTISHEQYF
D gene: TRBD2; V gene: TRBV12-5; J gene: TRBJ2-7; clone size: NA; CDR3 DNA: TGTGCTAGTGGTTTGGCCAGGGATGGGGGCAGGGGACTAGCGGGCGAATACGAGCAGTACTTC; CDR3 protein: CASGLARDGGRGLAGEYEQYF
D gene: NA; V gene: TRBV19; J gene: TRBJ1-1; clone size: NA; CDR3 DNA: TGTGCCAGTAGTACCCTCACAGGGCTGAAGAACACTGAAGCTTTCTTT; CDR3 protein: CASSTLTGLKNTEAFF
D gene: NA; V gene: TRBV29-1; J gene: TRBJ2-3; clone size: NA; CDR3 DNA: TGCAGCGTTACTGGCCCCCCTCGGGATACGCAGTATTTT; CDR3 protein: CSVTGPPRDTQYF
D gene: NA; V gene: TRBV19; J gene: TRBJ2-1; clone size: NA; CDR3 DNA: TGTGCCAGTAGTAGTGAGGCCTCACTGTCGGAGCAGTTCTTC; CDR3 protein: CASSSEASLSEQFF